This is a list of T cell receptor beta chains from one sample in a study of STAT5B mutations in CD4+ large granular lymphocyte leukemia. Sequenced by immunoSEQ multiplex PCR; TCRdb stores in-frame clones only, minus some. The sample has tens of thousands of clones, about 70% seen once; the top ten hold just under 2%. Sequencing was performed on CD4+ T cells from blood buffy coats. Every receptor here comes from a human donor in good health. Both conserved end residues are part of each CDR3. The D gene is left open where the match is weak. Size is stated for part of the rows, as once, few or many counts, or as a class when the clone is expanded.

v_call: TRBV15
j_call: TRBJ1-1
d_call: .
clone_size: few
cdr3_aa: CATSVGTNTEAFF
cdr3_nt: TGTGCCACCAGCGTCGGGACTAACACTGAAGCTTTCTTT

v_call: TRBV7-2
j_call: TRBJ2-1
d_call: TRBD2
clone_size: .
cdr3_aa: CASSLLAGAVGSYNEQFF
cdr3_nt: TGTGCCAGCAGTTTACTAGCGGGGGCCGTCGGGTCCTACAATGAGCAGTTCTTC

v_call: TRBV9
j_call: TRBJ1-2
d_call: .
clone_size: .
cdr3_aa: CASSQGLGPQGYTF
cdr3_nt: TGTGCCAGCAGCCAGGGGCTAGGTCCCCAGGGCTACACCTTC

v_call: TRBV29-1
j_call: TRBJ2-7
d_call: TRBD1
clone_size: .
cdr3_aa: CSPWTGDSYEQYF
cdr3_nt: TGCAGCCCTTGGACAGGGGATTCCTACGAGCAGTACTTC

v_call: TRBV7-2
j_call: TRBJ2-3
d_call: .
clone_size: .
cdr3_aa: CASSLARVSTDTQYF
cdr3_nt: TGTGCCAGCAGCTTAGCGCGAGTTAGCACAGATACGCAGTATTTT

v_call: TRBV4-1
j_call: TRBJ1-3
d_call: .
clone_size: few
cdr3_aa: CASSQGGAGSGNTIYF
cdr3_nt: TGCGCCAGCAGCCAAGGGGGCGCAGGCTCTGGAAACACCATATATTTT

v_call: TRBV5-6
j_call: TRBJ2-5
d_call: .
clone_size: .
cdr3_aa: CASSLGLEETQYF
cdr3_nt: TGTGCCAGCAGCTTGGGACTAGAAGAGACCCAGTACTTC

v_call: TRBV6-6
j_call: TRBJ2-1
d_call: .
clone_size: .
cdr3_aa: CASSYGQGGYNEQFF
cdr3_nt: TGTGCCAGCAGTTATGGGCAGGGCGGCTACAATGAGCAGTTCTTC

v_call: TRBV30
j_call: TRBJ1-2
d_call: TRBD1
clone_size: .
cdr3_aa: CAWSGAQGANGYTF
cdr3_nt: TGTGCCTGGAGTGGTGCCCAGGGGGCCAATGGCTACACCTTC

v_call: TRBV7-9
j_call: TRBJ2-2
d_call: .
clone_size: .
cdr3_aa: CASSLTGVRHTGELFF
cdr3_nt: TGTGCCAGCAGCTTAACGGGAGTTCGGCACACCGGGGAGCTGTTTTTT

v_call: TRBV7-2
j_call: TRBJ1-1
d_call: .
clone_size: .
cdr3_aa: CASSLARFGTVNTEAFF
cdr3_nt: TGTGCCAGCAGCTTAGCGCGTTTCGGGACCGTGAACACTGAAGCTTTCTTT

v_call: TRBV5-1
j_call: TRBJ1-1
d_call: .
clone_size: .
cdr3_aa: CASSTRVGEATEAFF
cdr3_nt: TGCGCCAGCAGCACCCGGGTAGGGGAGGCCACTGAAGCTTTCTTT

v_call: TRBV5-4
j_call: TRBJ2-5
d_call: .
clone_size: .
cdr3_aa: CASSLAPWETQYF
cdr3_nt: TGTGCCAGCAGCCTAGCGCCTTGGGAGACCCAGTACTTC

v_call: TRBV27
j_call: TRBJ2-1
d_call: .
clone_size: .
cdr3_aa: CASSLNTALRSEQFF
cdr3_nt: TGTGCCAGCAGTTTAAATACGGCTCTGAGGAGTGAGCAGTTCTTC

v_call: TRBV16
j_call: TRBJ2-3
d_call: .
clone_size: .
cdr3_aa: CASSQTLGPGASTDTQYF
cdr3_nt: TGTGCCAGCAGCCAAACTCTGGGCCCGGGGGCTAGCACAGATACGCAGTATTTT

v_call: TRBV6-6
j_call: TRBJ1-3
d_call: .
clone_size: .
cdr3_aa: CASDWGNTIYF
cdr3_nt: TGTGCCAGCGATTGGGGAAACACCATATATTTT

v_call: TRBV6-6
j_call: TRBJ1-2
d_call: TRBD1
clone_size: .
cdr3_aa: CASSKTGLGYGYTF
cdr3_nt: TGTGCCAGCAGTAAGACAGGGTTGGGCTATGGCTACACCTTC

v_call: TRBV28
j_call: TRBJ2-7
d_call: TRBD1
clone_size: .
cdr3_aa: CASSLIWDRGPYEQYF
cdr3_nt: TGTGCCAGCAGTTTAATCTGGGACAGGGGGCCCTACGAGCAGTACTTC

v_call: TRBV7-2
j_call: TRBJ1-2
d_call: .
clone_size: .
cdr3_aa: CASSLAVSYGYTF
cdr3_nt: TGTGCCAGCAGCTTAGCGGTCAGCTATGGCTACACCTTC

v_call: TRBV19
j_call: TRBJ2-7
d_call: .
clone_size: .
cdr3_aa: CASSIGHRRANYYEQYF
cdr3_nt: TGTGCCAGTAGTATAGGACACCGGCGAGCCAATTACTACGAGCAGTACTTC

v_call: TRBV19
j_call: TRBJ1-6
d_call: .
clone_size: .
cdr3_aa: CASSIESGQRNSPLHF
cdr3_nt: TGTGCCAGTAGTATAGAATCGGGACAAAGGAATTCACCCCTCCACTTT

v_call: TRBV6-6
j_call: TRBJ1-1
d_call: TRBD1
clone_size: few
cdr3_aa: CASRGGTGGATEAFF
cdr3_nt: TGTGCCAGCAGGGGGGGGACAGGGGGAGCGACTGAAGCTTTCTTT

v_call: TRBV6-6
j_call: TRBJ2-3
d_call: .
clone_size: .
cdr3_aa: CASSYRPTDTQYF
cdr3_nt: TGTGCCAGCAGTTACCGTCCCACAGATACGCAGTATTTT

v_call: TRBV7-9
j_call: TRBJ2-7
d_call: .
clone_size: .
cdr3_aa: CASSLDGGLYEQYF
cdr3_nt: TGTGCCAGCAGCTTAGATGGGGGGCTGTACGAGCAGTACTTC

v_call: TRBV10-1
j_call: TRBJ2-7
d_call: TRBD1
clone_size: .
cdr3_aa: CASSGQEYEQYF
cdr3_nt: TGCGCCAGCAGCGGACAGGAGTACGAGCAGTACTTC

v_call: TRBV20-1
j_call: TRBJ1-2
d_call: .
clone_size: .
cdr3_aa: CSARGDYGYTF
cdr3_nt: TGCAGTGCTAGAGGGGACTATGGCTACACCTTC

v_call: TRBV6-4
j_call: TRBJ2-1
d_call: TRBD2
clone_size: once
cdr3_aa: CASRERGASSNEQFF
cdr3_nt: TGTGCCAGCAGGGAGCGGGGGGCTTCAAGTAATGAGCAGTTCTTC

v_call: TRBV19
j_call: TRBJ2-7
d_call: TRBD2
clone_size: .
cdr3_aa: CASSITGPGGEQYF
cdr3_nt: TGTGCCAGTAGTATTACTGGCCCGGGAGGCGAGCAGTACTTC

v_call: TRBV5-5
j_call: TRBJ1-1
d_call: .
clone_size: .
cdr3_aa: CASSLVSEAFF
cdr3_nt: TGTGCCAGCAGCTTGGTATCTGAAGCTTTCTTT

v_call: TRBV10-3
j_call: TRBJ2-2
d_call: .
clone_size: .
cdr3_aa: CAISERGSPGELFF
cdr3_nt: TGTGCCATCAGTGAGCGGGGTTCTCCCGGGGAGCTGTTTTTT

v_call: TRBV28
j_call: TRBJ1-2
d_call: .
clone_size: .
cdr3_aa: CASQGPEGGYTF
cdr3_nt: TGTGCCAGTCAGGGGCCTGAAGGGGGCTACACCTTC

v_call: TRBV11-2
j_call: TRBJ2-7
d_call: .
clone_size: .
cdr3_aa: CASSSVTGYIHEQYF
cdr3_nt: TGTGCCAGCAGCTCCGTTACAGGGTACATCCACGAGCAGTACTTC

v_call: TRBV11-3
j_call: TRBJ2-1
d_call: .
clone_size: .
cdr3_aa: CASSSDRSSYNEQFF
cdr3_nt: TGTGCCAGCAGCTCCGACAGGAGCTCCTACAATGAGCAGTTCTTC

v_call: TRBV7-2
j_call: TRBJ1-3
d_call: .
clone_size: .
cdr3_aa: CASSLAPQVGNTIYF
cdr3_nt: TGTGCCAGCAGCTTAGCGCCGCAGGTTGGAAACACCATATATTTT

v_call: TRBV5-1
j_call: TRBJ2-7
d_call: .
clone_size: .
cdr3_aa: CASSSSLSGTPSYEQYF
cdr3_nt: TGCGCCAGCAGCTCTAGCCTCTCCGGGACCCCATCCTACGAGCAGTACTTC

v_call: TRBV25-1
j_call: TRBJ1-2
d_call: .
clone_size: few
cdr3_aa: CASTGRVSGGYTF
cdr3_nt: TGTGCCAGCACCGGCAGGGTGTCGGGGGGCTACACCTTC

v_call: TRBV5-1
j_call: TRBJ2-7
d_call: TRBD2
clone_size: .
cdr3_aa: CASSSGGPLGEQYF
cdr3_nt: TGCGCCAGCAGCTCGGGGGGGCCGTTGGGTGAGCAGTACTTC

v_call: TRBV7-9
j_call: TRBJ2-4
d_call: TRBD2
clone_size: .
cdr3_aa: CASSSQTSSGGNIQYF
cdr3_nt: TGTGCCAGCAGCTCCCAGACGTCAAGCGGGGGTAACATTCAGTACTTC

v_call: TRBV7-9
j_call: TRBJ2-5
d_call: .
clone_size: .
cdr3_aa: CASSLAGGPETQYF
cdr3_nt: TGTGCCAGCAGCTTAGCGGGGGGGCCGGAGACCCAGTACTTC

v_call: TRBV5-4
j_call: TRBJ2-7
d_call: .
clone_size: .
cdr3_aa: CASSPGRGLSYEQYF
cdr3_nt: TGTGCCAGCAGCCCTGGGAGGGGGCTCTCCTACGAGCAGTACTTC

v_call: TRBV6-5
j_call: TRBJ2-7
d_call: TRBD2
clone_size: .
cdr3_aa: CASGRDSTYEQYF
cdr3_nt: TGTGCCAGCGGGAGGGACTCCACATACGAGCAGTACTTC

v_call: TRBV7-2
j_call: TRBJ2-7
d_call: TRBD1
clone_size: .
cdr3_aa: CASSLAGTGVYEQYF
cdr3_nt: TGTGCCAGCAGCTTAGCGGGGACAGGGGTCTACGAGCAGTACTTC